This T cell receptor (beta chain) was obtained from a study of beta chain features in type 1 diabetes. Turning to the study itself: Patients were similar to healthy donors in age and gender (as well as in cell yields).

Sequenced material consisted of expressed TCRB transcripts (all of the isolated RNA was reverse transcribed). Using immunoSEQ multiplex PCR, the repertoire was profiled, and TCRdb retains in-frame clones only, with some absent. This sample yields about 410,000 clones, of which approximately 15% are seen a single time; approximately 0.038% belongs to the top ten. Study-wide results and limits: All four CD4+ subsets from Type 1 diabetes patients carried moderately but significantly shorter TCRB CDR3s. A pattern of fewer insertions and more deletions at VDJ junctions was seen in type 1 diabetes patients.

Blood was drawn once from each donor into heparinised tubes. The draws averaged about 120 mL. The CDR3 has 16 amino acids. The V gene lost 5 bases and the J gene lost 9 bases, with 20 bases spanning the gap. Germline V gene lookup returns CDR1 SNHLY and CDR2 FYNNEI. This clone was seen a handful of times. The target antigen is unknown. The sample comprised naive CD4+ T cells from blood. J is TRBJ2-6 and V is TRBV2; D unresolved. The clonotype comes from a man younger than 45 in good health. CDR3 region: CASSPILGVRGNVLTF. As DNA, the CDR3 is TGTGCCAGCAGTCCGATATTAGGAGTGAGAGGCAACGTCCTGACTTTC.